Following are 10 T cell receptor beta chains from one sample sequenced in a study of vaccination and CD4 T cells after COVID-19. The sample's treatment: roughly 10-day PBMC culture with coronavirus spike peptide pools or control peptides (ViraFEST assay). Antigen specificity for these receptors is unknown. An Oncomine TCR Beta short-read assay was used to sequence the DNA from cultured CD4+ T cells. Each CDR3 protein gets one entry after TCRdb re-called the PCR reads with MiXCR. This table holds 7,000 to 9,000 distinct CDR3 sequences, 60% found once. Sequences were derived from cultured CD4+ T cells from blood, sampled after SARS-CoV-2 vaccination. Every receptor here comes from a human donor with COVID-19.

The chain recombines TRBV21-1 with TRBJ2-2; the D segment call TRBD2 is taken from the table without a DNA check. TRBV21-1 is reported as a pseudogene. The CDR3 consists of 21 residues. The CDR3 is CASSTTQGLAGGLGDTGELFF. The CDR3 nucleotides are TGTGCCAGCAGCACCACCCAGGGACTAGCGGGGGGGCTAGGGGACACCGGGGAGCTGTTTTTT.

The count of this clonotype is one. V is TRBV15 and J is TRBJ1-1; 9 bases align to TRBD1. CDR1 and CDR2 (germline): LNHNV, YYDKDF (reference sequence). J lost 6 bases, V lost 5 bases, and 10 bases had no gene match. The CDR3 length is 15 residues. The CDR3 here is CATSWGAGQGAEAFF. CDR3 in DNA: TGTGCCACCAGCTGGGGGGCGGGACAGGGAGCTGAAGCTTTCTTT.

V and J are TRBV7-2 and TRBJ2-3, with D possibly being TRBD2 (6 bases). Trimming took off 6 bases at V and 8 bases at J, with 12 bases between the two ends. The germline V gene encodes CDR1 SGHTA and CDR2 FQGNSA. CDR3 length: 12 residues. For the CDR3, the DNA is TGTGCCAGCAGGGAAACGGGGGTTACGCAGTATTTT. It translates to CASRETGVTQYF.

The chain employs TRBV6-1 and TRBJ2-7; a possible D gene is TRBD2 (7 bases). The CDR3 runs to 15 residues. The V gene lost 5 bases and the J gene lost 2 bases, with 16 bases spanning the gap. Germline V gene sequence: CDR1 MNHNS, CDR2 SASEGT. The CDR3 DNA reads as TGTGCCAGCAGTATTTACAGGGAGGGGCCCTACGAGCAGTACTTC. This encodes CASSIYREGPYEQYF.

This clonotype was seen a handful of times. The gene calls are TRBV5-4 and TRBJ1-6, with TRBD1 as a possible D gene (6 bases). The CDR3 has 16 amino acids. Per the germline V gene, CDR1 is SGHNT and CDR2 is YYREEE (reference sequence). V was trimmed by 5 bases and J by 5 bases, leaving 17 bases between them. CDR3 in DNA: TGTGCCAGCAGTTTACAGGGTGGGAGGCATAATTCACCCCTCCACTTT. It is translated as CASSLQGGRHNSPLHF.

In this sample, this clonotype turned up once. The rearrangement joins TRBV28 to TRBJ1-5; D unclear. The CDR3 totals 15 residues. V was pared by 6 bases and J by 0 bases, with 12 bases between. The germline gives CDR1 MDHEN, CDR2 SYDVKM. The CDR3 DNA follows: TGTGCCAGCAGCAAAGGACGGTATAGCAATCAGCCCCAGCATTTT. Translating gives CASSKGRYSNQPQHF.

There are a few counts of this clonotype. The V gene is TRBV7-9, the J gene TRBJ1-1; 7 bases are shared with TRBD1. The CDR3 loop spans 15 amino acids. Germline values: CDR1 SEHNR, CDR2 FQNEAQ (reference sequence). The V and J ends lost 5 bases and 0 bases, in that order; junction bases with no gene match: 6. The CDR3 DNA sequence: TGTGCCAGCAGCCCCAGGACAGGAATGAACACTGAAGCTTTCTTT. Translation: CASSPRTGMNTEAFF.

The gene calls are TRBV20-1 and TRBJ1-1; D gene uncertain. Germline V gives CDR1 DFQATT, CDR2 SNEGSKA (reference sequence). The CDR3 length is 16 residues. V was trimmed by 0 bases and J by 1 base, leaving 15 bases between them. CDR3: CSARDTLIGRNTEAFF. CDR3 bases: TGCAGTGCTAGAGATACACTCATAGGGCGGAACACTGAAGCTTTCTTT.

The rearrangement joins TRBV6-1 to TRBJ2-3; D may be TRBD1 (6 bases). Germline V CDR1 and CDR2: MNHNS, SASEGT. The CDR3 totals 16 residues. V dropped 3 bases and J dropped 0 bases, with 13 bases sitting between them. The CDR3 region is CASSDPAQGSTDTQYF. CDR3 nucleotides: TGTGCCAGCAGTGACCCCGCTCAGGGGAGCACAGATACGCAGTATTTT.

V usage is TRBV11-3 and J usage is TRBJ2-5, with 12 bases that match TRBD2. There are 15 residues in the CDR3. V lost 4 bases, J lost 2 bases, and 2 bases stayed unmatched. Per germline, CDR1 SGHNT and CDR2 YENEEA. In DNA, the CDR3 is TGTGCCAGCAGCTCCGGGACTAGCGGGCAAGAGACCCAGTACTTC. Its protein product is CASSSGTSGQETQYF. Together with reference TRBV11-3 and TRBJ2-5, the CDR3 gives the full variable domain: EAGVVQSPRYKIIEKKQPVAFWCNPISGHNTLYWYLQNLGQGPELLIRYENEEAVDDSQLPKDRFSAERLKGVDSTLKIQPAELGDSAVYLCASSSGTSGQETQYFGPGTRLLVL.